This TCR beta chain was identified during a study of CD8 T cells in Susac syndrome. The CDR3 spans 15 residues. Germline V CDR1 and CDR2: SEHNR, FQNEAQ (reference sequence). The V segment lost 3 bases and the J segment 0 bases; nucleotides outside the gene matches: 5. Reverse transcription of about 0.5 to 1 ug RNA was performed with random hexamers. immunoSEQ multiplex PCR amplified TCR beta CDR3 across 54 Vbeta, 13 Jbeta. TCRdb re-called the immunoSEQ multiplex PCR reads through MiXCR, storing one row per CDR3 protein. The table records about 130,000 distinct CDR3 sequences, around 94% of them present only once. This clonotype has a single count. Sequencing of TCR beta, carried out with a high-throughput approach, was applied to CD8+ and CD4+ T cells from the blood. The CD8+ and CD4+ T cells were isolated magnetically using a negative isolation approach, whereas the TEMRA cells were enriched by FACS.

The material sequenced was CD4+ T cells from PBMCs. The clonotype was recovered from a human donor in good health. The chain links TRBV7-9 to TRBJ2-7, with TRBD2 matching 7 bases. The CDR3 spells CASSFSGASSYEQYF. The CDR3 region has the DNA TGTGCCAGCAGCTTCAGCGGGGCCAGCTCCTACGAGCAGTACTTC.